A selection of T cell receptor beta chains follows, all from one sample in a study of identical twins. Each CDR3 protein gets one entry after TCRdb re-called the 5' RACE reads with MiXCR. The sample consists of approximately 240,000 distinct CDR3 sequences, over 13% of them appearing once. The specimen sequenced was memory (CD45RO+) T cells sorted from blood. The source of these receptors is a young woman in good health. The CDR3 runs from the conserved cysteine through the conserved F or W. The order of the fields is J gene, clone size, D gene, V gene, CDR3 protein, CDR3 DNA. D genes are given only for firm matches. A clone size is listed for some rows: how often the clone was seen (once, few, many), or a class if it is expanded.

TRBJ2-3 . . TRBV19 CASSIGGWGDTQYF TGTGCCAGTAGTATCGGGGGATGGGGAGATACGCAGTATTTT
TRBJ1-1 many . TRBV11-2 CASSLRQSGEAFF TGTGCCAGCAGCTTAAGACAGAGTGGTGAAGCTTTCTTT
TRBJ1-2 . . TRBV5-1 CASSPQAGPVLDYTF TGCGCCAGCAGCCCCCAGGCGGGCCCCGTCTTGGACTACACCTTC
TRBJ2-7 . . TRBV5-1 CASSLYISGAPEKRGESYEQYF TGCGCCAGCAGCTTGTATATATCGGGAGCTCCGGAGAAGAGGGGTGAGTCGTACGAGCAGTACTTC
TRBJ1-2 few TRBD1 TRBV20-1 CSARPTGVYGYTF TGCAGTGCTAGGCCCACAGGGGTCTATGGCTACACCTTC
TRBJ1-5 many . TRBV12-3/TRBV12-4 CASSLAGRENRPQHF TGTGCCAGCAGTTTAGCAGGTCGCGAAAACAGGCCCCAGCATTTT
TRBJ2-7 . . TRBV7-9 CASSLSGRHYEQYF TGTGCCAGCAGCTTGTCCGGACGGCACTACGAGCAGTACTTC
TRBJ2-1 few . TRBV28 CASGRSSYNEQFF TGTGCCAGCGGGAGAAGCTCCTACAATGAGCAGTTCTTC
TRBJ2-1 few TRBD2 TRBV7-8 CASSPIWGGGYNEQFF TGTGCCAGCAGCCCGATCTGGGGGGGGGGATACAATGAGCAGTTCTTC
TRBJ2-1 . TRBD2 TRBV10-3 CAIRDGLAGLNEQFF TGTGCCATCAGGGACGGACTAGCGGGGCTCAATGAGCAGTTCTTC
TRBJ1-5 many . TRBV2 CASRRTGYQPQHF TGTGCCAGCAGACGCACGGGGTATCAGCCCCAGCATTTT
TRBJ2-5 few . TRBV30 CAWIGRRLDQETQYF TGTGCCTGGATTGGGCGAAGACTAGACCAAGAGACCCAGTACTTC
TRBJ2-7 . TRBD2 TRBV10-3 CAISEFSGDFGQYF TGTGCCATCAGTGAGTTTAGCGGGGACTTCGGCCAGTACTTC
TRBJ2-5 few . TRBV2 CASSAGREKTQYF TGTGCCAGCAGCGCGGGCAGGGAAAAGACCCAGTACTTC
TRBJ1-1 many TRBD1 TRBV9 CASSVVGRGGTEAFF TGTGCCAGCAGCGTAGTCGGCAGGGGGGGCACTGAAGCTTTCTTT
TRBJ2-2 many . TRBV5-1 CATRYSNTGELFF TGCGCCACTCGCTACTCGAACACCGGGGAGCTGTTTTTT
TRBJ1-5 . . TRBV3-1 CASSQDSSWGQPQHF TGTGCCAGCAGCCAAGATAGTTCTTGGGGTCAGCCCCAGCATTTT
TRBJ1-6 . . TRBV29-1 CSVKREGNSPLHF TGCAGCGTAAAACGTGAGGGAAATTCACCCCTCCACTTT
TRBJ1-1 once . TRBV7-9 CASSLDGGENTEAFF TGTGCCAGCAGCTTAGATGGGGGTGAGAACACTGAAGCTTTCTTT
TRBJ2-5 . . TRBV7-9 CASSSLGRGEETQYF TGTGCCAGCAGCTCCCTGGGGCGGGGAGAGGAGACCCAGTACTTC
TRBJ2-2 . TRBD2 TRBV7-3 CASSHSPAGGPFGELFF TGTGCCAGCAGCCATTCGCCGGCGGGGGGGCCTTTCGGGGAGCTGTTTTTT
TRBJ2-2 . TRBD2 TRBV20-1 CSASTGLDTGELFF TGCAGTGCTAGTACCGGACTAGACACCGGGGAGCTGTTTTTT
TRBJ2-1 . . TRBV6-2/TRBV6-3 CASSYGESYNEQFF TGTGCCAGCAGTTATGGGGAGTCCTACAATGAGCAGTTCTTC
TRBJ1-1 . . TRBV7-9 CASSPSRDTEAFF TGTGCCAGCAGTCCGTCCCGGGACACTGAAGCTTTCTTT
TRBJ2-1 few TRBD2 TRBV10-3 CAISETSGGNEQFF TGTGCCATCAGTGAGACTAGCGGGGGTAATGAGCAGTTCTTC
TRBJ2-1 . . TRBV18 CASSPRWTQGYNEQFF TGTGCCAGCTCACCCCGCTGGACTCAAGGATACAATGAGCAGTTCTTC
TRBJ2-1 . TRBD2 TRBV20-1 CSAIAGGAYRNEQFF TGCAGTGCGATAGCGGGGGGGGCCTACCGCAATGAGCAGTTCTTC
TRBJ2-3 few . TRBV24-1 CATQGGNTDTQYF TGTGCAACCCAAGGAGGAAACACAGATACGCAGTATTTT
TRBJ1-2 few . TRBV14 CASSQYTGNYGYTF TGTGCCAGCAGCCAATACACAGGGAACTATGGCTACACCTTC
TRBJ2-5 . . TRBV9 CASSVDRGGETQYF TGTGCCAGCAGCGTAGATCGAGGGGGAGAGACCCAGTACTTC
TRBJ1-2 many . TRBV20-1 CSASNSNYGYTF TGCAGTGCTAGTAACAGTAACTATGGCTACACCTTC
TRBJ2-2 . . TRBV30 CAWSRGNTGELFF TGTGCCTGGAGTAGGGGAAACACCGGGGAGCTGTTTTTT
TRBJ1-1 . . TRBV9 CASSPHPDSWNTEAFF TGTGCCAGCAGCCCACACCCAGACAGCTGGAACACTGAAGCTTTCTTT
TRBJ1-3 . . TRBV27 CASRRLGSSGNTIYF TGTGCCAGCAGACGGTTGGGGAGCTCTGGAAACACCATATATTTT
TRBJ2-7 many TRBD1 TRBV9 CASSTGGTGPNEQYF TGTGCCAGCAGCACCGGAGGGACAGGGCCCAACGAGCAGTACTTC
TRBJ1-6 few . TRBV3-1 CASSVQGTGSPLHF TGTGCCAGCAGCGTACAGGGAACAGGTTCACCCCTCCACTTT
TRBJ2-1 . TRBD2 TRBV5-1 CASSFGRGTSGGSEQFF TGCGCCAGCAGCTTCGGGCGCGGGACTAGCGGGGGTAGTGAGCAGTTCTTC
TRBJ2-1 . . TRBV20-1 CSARDERYSYNEQFF TGCAGTGCTAGAGATGAGAGGTACTCCTACAATGAGCAGTTCTTC
TRBJ1-5 few . TRBV12-3/TRBV12-4 CASSLRDTGRPQHF TGTGCCAGCAGTCTCCGGGACACGGGGCGGCCCCAGCATTTT
TRBJ2-7 . . TRBV4-3 CASLRYEQYF TGCGCCAGCCTAAGGTACGAGCAGTACTTC
TRBJ2-1 . TRBD2 TRBV6-1 CASTSLAGGPNEQFF TGTGCCAGCACCTCCCTAGCGGGGGGGCCCAATGAGCAGTTCTTC
TRBJ2-4 . . TRBV30 CAWSVLGNIQYF TGTGCCTGGAGTGTACTGGGAAACATTCAGTACTTC
TRBJ2-7 . . TRBV7-9 CASSFSSGGGGYEQYF TGTGCCAGCAGCTTCAGCTCGGGGGGCGGGGGCTACGAGCAGTACTTC